These 23 T cell receptor beta chains came from one sample sequenced in a study of CD8+ T cells in alopecia areata. Isolated RNA was reverse transcribed into cDNA used as the sequencing template. Assay used: immunoSEQ multiplex PCR; TCRdb lists only in-frame clones, some missing. The table records roughly 120,000 clones, 35% to 45% of them present only once. The sample comprised CD4+ T cells sorted from blood. The origin of the receptors is a human donor with alopecia areata.

The gene calls are TRBV4-2 and TRBJ2-6; D call uncertain. This CDR3 contains 14 residues. V was pared by 4 bases and J by 2 bases, with 6 bases between. Germline CDR1 reads LGHNA; CDR2 reads YNFKEQ. The CDR3 DNA follows: TGTGCCAGCAGCCTAGGTACTGGGGCCAACGTCCTGACTTTC. This encodes CASSLGTGANVLTF.

This chain connects TRBV7-2 to TRBJ2-5, with 7 nucleotides matching TRBD2. CDR1 and CDR2 (germline): SGHTA, FQGNSA. V lost 4 bases and J lost 1; bases outside the gene matches: 9. The CDR3 runs 16 residues. DNA of the CDR3: TGTGCCAGCAGCTCCCTACGGGGGGACCGCCAAGAGACCCAGTACTTC. It specifies CASSSLRGDRQETQYF.

The rearrangement links TRBV29-1 to TRBJ2-5, with D unclear. This CDR3 has 13 residues. Germline V gene data show CDR1 as SQVTM and CDR2 as ANQGSEA. V lost 4 bases and J lost 1, with 10 bases in between. In nucleotides, the CDR3 is TGCAGCGTTGCCTCTAGAGGCCAAGAGACCCAGTACTTC. Translated, it gives CSVASRGQETQYF.

The V and J genes are TRBV7-8 and TRBJ2-5; a weak D match, TRBD2 (6 bases). Germline assignment: CDR1 SGHVS and CDR2 FQNEAQ. The germline V and J ends were trimmed by 10 bases and 3 bases, with 18 bases remaining between them. CDR3 size: 14 residues. The CDR3: CATETDYPKETQYF. DNA of the CDR3: TGTGCCACCGAGACGGACTACCCGAAAGAGACCCAGTACTTC.

This clone has only a few counts. DNA for the CDR3: TGCGCCAGCAGCCAATTAAGCAACAATGAGCAGTTCTTC. Its protein is CASSQLSNNEQFF. The rearrangement uses TRBV4-1 and TRBJ2-1; unclear D gene. Germline CDR1 MGHRA, CDR2 YSYEKL. V dropped 2 bases and J dropped 5 bases, with 7 bases sitting between them. The CDR3 runs 13 residues.

The chain couples TRBV14 to TRBJ2-1, with no clear D. The V end was cut by 2 bases, the J end by 5 bases, with 13 bases between. The CDR3 sequence is 15 residues long. The germline V gene has CDR1 SGHDN and CDR2 FVKESK. As DNA, the CDR3 is TGTGCCAGCAGCCAATGGCCGAAGGCCGACAATGAGCAGTTCTTC. Translating gives CASSQWPKADNEQFF.

The chain is built from TRBV5-4 and TRBJ2-3; D remains unclear. This CDR3 has 14 amino acids. V lost 0 bases and J 0 bases, leaving 5 bases between the germline ends. Germline lookup yields CDR1 SGHNT and CDR2 YYREEE (reference sequence). This CDR3 is CASSLGGSTDTQYF. CDR3 sequence (DNA): TGTGCCAGCAGCTTGGGGGGTAGCACAGATACGCAGTATTTT.

V usage is TRBV7-8 and J usage is TRBJ2-7; 11 nucleotides match TRBD1. CDR3 length: 15 amino acids. The germline CDR1 and CDR2 sequences are SGHVS and FQNEAQ. Unmatched junction bases numbered 2, after V lost 1 base and J lost 3 bases. The CDR3 DNA reads as TGTGCCAGCAGCTTAGGAGGGACAGGGGGCTACGAGCAGTACTTC. It yields the protein CASSLGGTGGYEQYF.

This clone has only a few counts. This sequence joins TRBV19 and TRBJ1-6; D unclear. This CDR3 contains 14 residues. The V gene lost 3 bases and the J gene lost 7 bases, with 10 bases spanning the gap. Germline lookup yields CDR1 LNHDA and CDR2 SQIVND (reference sequence). The chain's CDR3 is CASSIDVVNSPLHF. The CDR3 DNA reads TGTGCCAGTAGTATCGACGTCGTCAATTCACCCCTCCACTTT.

The rearrangement links TRBV7-8 to TRBJ2-5, with 15 nucleotides matching TRBD2. This CDR3 has 16 residues. V lost 5 bases, J lost 3 bases, and 4 bases stayed unmatched. CDR1 is SGHVS, CDR2 FQNEAQ, per germline. CDR3 region: CASSVGLAGGEETQYF. CDR3 coding DNA: TGTGCCAGCAGCGTGGGACTAGCGGGAGGTGAAGAGACCCAGTACTTC.

This chain uses TRBV29-1 with TRBJ2-7; the D gene is possibly TRBD1 (6 bases). V was pared by 4 bases and J by 7 bases, with 11 bases between. The CDR3 contains 11 residues. The germline V gene encodes CDR1 SQVTM and CDR2 ANQGSEA. The CDR3 region has the DNA TGCAGCGTTGGAGGGGGTACGGAGCAGTACTTC. The encoded protein is CSVGGGTEQYF.

This clone was detected a few times. This chain connects TRBV5-1 to TRBJ2-4, with D tentatively TRBD2 (6 bases). CDR1 and CDR2 from the germline V gene are SGHRS and YFSETQ. The CDR3 covers 16 residues. The V gene lost 1 base and the J gene lost 7 bases, with 18 bases spanning the gap. CDR3 in DNA: TGCGCCAGCAGCTTGTCAACGATCGGGGGAGGTAACATTCAGTACTTC. Amino acids: CASSLSTIGGGNIQYF.

This clone was seen only a few times. CDR3 protein: CSVEVNNQPQHF. For the CDR3, the DNA is TGCAGCGTTGAAGTAAATAATCAGCCCCAGCATTTT. This chain joins TRBV29-1 and TRBJ1-5; D is undetermined. The CDR3 consists of 12 residues. Germline CDR1 reads SQVTM; CDR2 reads ANQGSEA. V lost 1 base and J 4 bases, leaving 5 bases between the germline ends.

The table lists this clone with a few counts. This chain links TRBV18 with TRBJ2-3, with TRBD2 matching 9 bases. The CDR3 extends over 15 amino acids. Germline V gene lookup returns CDR1 KGHSH and CDR2 LQKENI. Losses at the gene ends were 2 bases for V and 5 bases for J; bases not matched to a gene: 5. CDR3 sequence reads: CASSPLAGVGDTQYF. CDR3 bases: TGTGCCAGCTCACCATTAGCGGGAGTAGGAGATACGCAGTATTTT.

This clone was observed a handful of times. The rearrangement uses TRBV5-1 and TRBJ2-2, with D possibly being TRBD2 (6 bases). The CDR3 runs to 16 residues. Germline V gene data show CDR1 as SGHRS and CDR2 as YFSETQ. Trimming stripped 0 bases from V and 6 bases from J, with 15 bases between. The CDR3 loop is CASSLGDQRVSGELFF. DNA for the CDR3: TGCGCCAGCAGCTTGGGAGACCAGCGGGTGTCCGGGGAGCTGTTTTTT. The full variable domain, its missing parts supplied by reference TRBV5-1 and TRBJ2-2, is KAGVTQTPRYLIKTRGQQVTLSCSPISGHRSVSWYQQTPGQGLQFLFEYFSETQRNKGNFPGRFSGRQFSNSRSEMNVSTLELGDSALYLCASSLGDQRVSGELFFGEGSRLTVL.

This clone was counted between two and nine times. The CDR3 sequence: CASSQEYSTMNTEAFF. CDR3 DNA: TGCGCCAGCAGCCAAGAGTACAGCACGATGAACACTGAAGCTTTCTTT. The rearrangement uses TRBV4-3 and TRBJ1-1, with D unclear. V lost 0 bases and J lost 0, with 11 bases in between. CDR1 is LGHNA, CDR2 YSLEER, per germline. The CDR3 loop spans 16 amino acids.

The V gene is TRBV2, the J gene TRBJ2-5; D call uncertain. Germline CDR1 reads SNHLY; CDR2 reads FYNNEI. V was pared by 6 bases and J by 11 bases, with 13 bases between. The CDR3 contains 11 residues. DNA for the CDR3: TGTGCCAGCAGCAGACTGGTTGAGCAGTACTTC. Translating gives CASSRLVEQYF. The full variable domain, in which reference TRBV2 and TRBJ2-5 provide the parts outside the CDR3, is EPEVTQTPSHQVTQMGQEVILRCVPISNHLYFYWYRQILGQKVEFLVSFYNNEISEKSEIFDDQFSVERPDGSNFTLKIRSTKLEDSAMYFCASSRLVEQYFGPGTRLLVL.

V is TRBV13 and J is TRBJ2-7; no clear D gene. V was pared by 5 bases and J by 3 bases, with 8 bases between. The CDR3 loop spans 12 amino acids. Per the germline V gene, CDR1 is PRHDT and CDR2 is FYEKMQ (reference sequence). The CDR3 DNA follows: TGTGCCAGCAGCGTACGTCTCTACGAGCAGTACTTC. Amino acids: CASSVRLYEQYF.

The chain carries TRBV27 and TRBJ2-1, with D perhaps matching TRBD2 (5 bases). The germline V and J ends were trimmed by 10 bases and 0 bases, with 10 bases remaining between them. This CDR3 contains 13 residues. Germline CDR1 MNHEY, CDR2 SMNVEV (reference sequence). The CDR3 DNA sequence: TGTGCCACCCGGAGGATCTCCTACAATGAGCAGTTCTTC. Protein sequence: CATRRISYNEQFF.

The chain uses TRBV29-1 and TRBJ1-2, with TRBD1 matching over 12 bases. Losses at the gene ends were 7 bases for V and 8 bases for J; bases not matched to a gene: 11. CDR1 is SQVTM, CDR2 ANQGSEA, per germline. The CDR3 runs 14 residues. The chain's CDR3 is CSALPGQGAGGYTF. In nucleotides, the CDR3 is TGCAGCGCTCTACCGGGACAGGGGGCAGGGGGCTACACCTTC.

A single count supports this clone. The rearrangement joins TRBV13 to TRBJ2-7; D might be TRBD2 (5 bases). Trimming shortened V by 5 bases and J by 2 bases, and 7 bases separated the two germline ends. Per the germline V gene, CDR1 is PRHDT and CDR2 is FYEKMQ (reference sequence). This CDR3 comprises 12 residues. CDR3 DNA sequence: TGTGCCAGCAGCCGGGGTACCTACGAGCAGTACTTC. It specifies CASSRGTYEQYF.

This clone showed up just once. V is TRBV6-5 and J is TRBJ2-7; TRBD2 is a possible D gene (5 bases). V gave up 6 bases and J gave up 5 bases, with 11 bases separating them. Germline assignment: CDR1 MNHEY and CDR2 SVGAGI. The CDR3 consists of 12 residues. The CDR3 region is CASSDEGHEQYF. The CDR3 DNA is TGTGCCAGCAGCGACGAGGGCCACGAGCAGTACTTC.

The V call is TRBV6-6, the J call TRBJ1-5; 7 nucleotides line up with TRBD1. Trimming at V came to 4 bases and at J to 2 bases, leaving 5 bases not matched to a gene. Germline CDR1 reads MNHNY; CDR2 reads SVGAGI (reference sequence). The CDR3 spans 15 residues. The CDR3 DNA sequence: TGTGCCAGCAGTTCACAGGGGACAGGCAATCAGCCCCAGCATTTT. Translated, it gives CASSSQGTGNQPQHF.